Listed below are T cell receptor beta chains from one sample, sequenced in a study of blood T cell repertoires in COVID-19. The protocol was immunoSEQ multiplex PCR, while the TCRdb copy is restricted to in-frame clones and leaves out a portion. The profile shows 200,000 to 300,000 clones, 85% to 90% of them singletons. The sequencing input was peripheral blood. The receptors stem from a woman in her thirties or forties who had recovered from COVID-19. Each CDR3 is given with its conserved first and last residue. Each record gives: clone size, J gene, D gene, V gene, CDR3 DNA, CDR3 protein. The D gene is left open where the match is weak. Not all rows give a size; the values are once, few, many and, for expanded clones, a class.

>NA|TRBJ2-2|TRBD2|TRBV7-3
TGTGCCAGCAGCTTAACGCTAGCGGGAGCGAACACCGGGGAGCTGTTTTTT
CASSLTLAGANTGELFF
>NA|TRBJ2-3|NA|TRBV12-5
TGTGCTAGTGGTTGGGGGACAACCACAGATACGCAGTATTTT
CASGWGTTTDTQYF
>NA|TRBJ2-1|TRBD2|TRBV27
TGTGCCAGCAGGCCGGGACTAGCGGGAGACGGTGAGCAGTTCTTC
CASRPGLAGDGEQFF
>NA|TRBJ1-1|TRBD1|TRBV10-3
TGTGCCATCAGTGAGCGGACAGGGCTGAACACTGAAGCTTTCTTT
CAISERTGLNTEAFF
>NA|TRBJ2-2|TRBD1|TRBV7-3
TGTGCCAGCAGGCCCCACCCGGACAGGGGGGCCGGGGAGCTGTTTTTT
CASRPHPDRGAGELFF
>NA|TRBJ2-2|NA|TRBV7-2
TGTGCCAGCAGCCTGTTACGGAGGGGGGAGCTGTTTTTT
CASSLLRRGELFF
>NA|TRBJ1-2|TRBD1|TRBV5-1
TGCGCCAGCGGGACCCCAACAGGGGGACTGGGCTATGGCTACACCTTC
CASGTPTGGLGYGYTF
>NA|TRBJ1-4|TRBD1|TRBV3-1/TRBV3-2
TGTGCCACCCACGGGAGGGACAGGGGCCGAGGGGTGTTTTTT
CATHGRDRGRGVFF
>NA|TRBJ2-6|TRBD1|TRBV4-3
TGCGCCAGCAGCCAAGATCCGGGACAGGGGTTTGGCGTCCTGACTTTC
CASSQDPGQGFGVLTF
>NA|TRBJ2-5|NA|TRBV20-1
TGCAGTGCAGACGCGGTGGAGACCCAGTACTTC
CSADAVETQYF
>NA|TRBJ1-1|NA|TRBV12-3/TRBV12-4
TGTGCCAGCAGTTTCAGGGCGGACACTGAAGCTTTCTTT
CASSFRADTEAFF
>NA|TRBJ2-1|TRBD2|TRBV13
TGTGCCAGCAGCTTAGCGGCGCGGGGGGGGTACAATGAGCAGTTCTTC
CASSLAARGGYNEQFF
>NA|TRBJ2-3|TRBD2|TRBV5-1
TGCGCCAGCAGCTTCACTAGCGGGAGGGCCCCAGATACGCAGTATTTT
CASSFTSGRAPDTQYF
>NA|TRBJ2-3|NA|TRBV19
TGTGCCAGTAGTAGGATCGGAGGGGGCACAGATACGCAGTATTTT
CASSRIGGGTDTQYF
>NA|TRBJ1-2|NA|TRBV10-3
TGTGCCATCAGGAGGGAGGGTAACTATGGCTACACCTTC
CAIRREGNYGYTF
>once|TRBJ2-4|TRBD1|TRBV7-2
TGTGCCACCGGACAGGGTGGCGGCAAAAACATTCAGTACTTC
CATGQGGGKNIQYF
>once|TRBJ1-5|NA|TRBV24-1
TGTGCCACCAGCCCCGGGGGGAACAATCAGCCCCAGCATTTT
CATSPGGNNQPQHF
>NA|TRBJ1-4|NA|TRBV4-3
TGCGCCAGCAGCCCTGAGGCAGCTAATGAAAAACTGTTTTTT
CASSPEAANEKLFF
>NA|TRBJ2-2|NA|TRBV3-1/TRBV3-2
TGTGCCACCAGAGGGGTAGGGGCCACCGGGGAGCTGTTTTTT
CATRGVGATGELFF
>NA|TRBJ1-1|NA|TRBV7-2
TGTGCCAGCAGGGGGGGAGGCAGATTCACTGAAGCTTTCTTT
CASRGGGRFTEAFF
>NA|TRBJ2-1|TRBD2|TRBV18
TGTGCCAGCTCACCACGCCGGGAGGGGGTCCACAATGAGCAGTTCTTC
CASSPRREGVHNEQFF
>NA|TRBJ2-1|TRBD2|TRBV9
TGTGCCAGCAGCCCCCGACTAGCGGGAAACCCCAATGAGCAGTTCTTC
CASSPRLAGNPNEQFF
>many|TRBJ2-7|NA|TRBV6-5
TGTGCCAGCAGTTACTCGAAGGGAGTGGGCGAGCAGTACTTC
CASSYSKGVGEQYF
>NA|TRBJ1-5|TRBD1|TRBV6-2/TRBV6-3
TGTGCCAGCAGTTACGAACAGGGGGTAAAATTGGGGCCCCAGCATTTT
CASSYEQGVKLGPQHF
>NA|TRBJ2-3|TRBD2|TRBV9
TGTGCCAGCAGCGTAGGGGGACTAGCGGACACCACAGATACGCAGTATTTT
CASSVGGLADTTDTQYF
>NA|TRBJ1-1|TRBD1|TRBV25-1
TGTGCCAGCAGTGAATCCACAGGGGGCAGGACTGAAGCTTTCTTT
CASSESTGGRTEAFF
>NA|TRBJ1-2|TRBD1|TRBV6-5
TGTGCCAGCAGGGCAGGGGGCGGGCGCTACACCTTC
CASRAGGGRYTF
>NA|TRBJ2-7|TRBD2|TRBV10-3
TGTGCCAGCGGGACTAGCGGGGCCTCTCGCTACGAGCAGTACTTC
CASGTSGASRYEQYF
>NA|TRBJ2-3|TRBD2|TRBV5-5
TGTGCCAGCAGCTTGGTGGGACTAGGGGGCACAGATACGCAGTATTTT
CASSLVGLGGTDTQYF
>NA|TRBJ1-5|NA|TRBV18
TGTGCCAGCTCACCGTCACAGCCAAATAGCAATCAGCCCCAGCATTTT
CASSPSQPNSNQPQHF
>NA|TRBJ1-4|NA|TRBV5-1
TGCGCCAGCAGCTTGACTCCCTCGGGGTTGGGTGAAAAACTGTTTTTT
CASSLTPSGLGEKLFF
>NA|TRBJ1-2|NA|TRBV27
TGTGCCAGCAGTTTGGCCCCAGGGGCTGGCTACACCTTC
CASSLAPGAGYTF
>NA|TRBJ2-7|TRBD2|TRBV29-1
TGCAGCGTCGGTCACGGGGACTACCGTCGAGGGGACGAGCAGTACTTC
CSVGHGDYRRGDEQYF
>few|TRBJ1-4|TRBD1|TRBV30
TGTGCCTGGAGTGGGCAGGGGGATGAAAAACTGTTTTTT
CAWSGQGDEKLFF
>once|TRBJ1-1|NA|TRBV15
TGTGCCACCAGCAGAGGAGGGCCCCGCACTGAAGCTTTCTTT
CATSRGGPRTEAFF
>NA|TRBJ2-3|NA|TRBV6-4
TGTGCCAGCAGTTCTCGGTCGACACCCACAGATACGCAGTATTTT
CASSSRSTPTDTQYF
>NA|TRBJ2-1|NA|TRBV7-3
TGTGCCAGCAGCTCCCCCGGGGCGGGACGAGACTACAATGAGCAGTTCTTC
CASSSPGAGRDYNEQFF
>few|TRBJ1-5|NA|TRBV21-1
TGTGCCAGCTCCGACAGGGCGTCCCTCAATCAGCCCCAGCATTTT
CASSDRASLNQPQHF
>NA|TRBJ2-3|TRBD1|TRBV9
TGTGCCAGCAGCGAGGGGGCCCTCCTAGGCACAGATACGCAGTATTTT
CASSEGALLGTDTQYF
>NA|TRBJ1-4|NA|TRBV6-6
TGTGCCAGCAGCCCCCGGGGGGGGGCAACTAATGAAAAACTGTTTTTT
CASSPRGGATNEKLFF
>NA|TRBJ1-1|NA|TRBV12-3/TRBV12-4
TGTGCCAGCACCCGACCGGGTGAAGCTTTCTTT
CASTRPGEAFF
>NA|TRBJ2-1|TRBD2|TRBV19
TGTGCCAGTAGGGGACTAGCGGGAACTGAGCAGTTCTTC
CASRGLAGTEQFF
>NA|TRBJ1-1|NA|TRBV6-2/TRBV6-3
TGTGCCAGCAGCCTGGGGGGGTTTGAAGCTTTCTTT
CASSLGGFEAFF
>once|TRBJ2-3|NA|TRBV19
TGTGCCAGTAGTATAGGGCGGAGCACAGATACGCAGTATTTT
CASSIGRSTDTQYF
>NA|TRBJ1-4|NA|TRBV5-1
TGCGCCAGCAGCCGCTCGGGGGGTAGAGATGAAAAACTGTTTTTT
CASSRSGGRDEKLFF
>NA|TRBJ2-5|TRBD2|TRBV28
TGTGCCAGCAGCCCAGGGACTAGCGGGGTTAAGTACTTC
CASSPGTSGVKYF
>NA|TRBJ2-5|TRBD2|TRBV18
TGTGCCAGCTCACCAGCGGGAGGTAGAGAGACCCAGTACTTC
CASSPAGGRETQYF
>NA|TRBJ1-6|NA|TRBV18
TGTGCCAGCTCCCCCCTCGGAGATAATTCACCCCTCCACTTT
CASSPLGDNSPLHF
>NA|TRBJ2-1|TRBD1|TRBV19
TGTGCCAGTAGTAGCTCCCTACAGGGGGGACGCCACAATGAGCAGTTCTTC
CASSSSLQGGRHNEQFF
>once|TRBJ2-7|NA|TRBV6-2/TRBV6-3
TGTGCCAGCAGTTACTCGGCCGGGGAGCAGTACTTC
CASSYSAGEQYF
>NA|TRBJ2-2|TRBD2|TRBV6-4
TGTGCCAGCAGTGACGCTTTGGAGCGGGAGGGGAACACCGGGGAGCTGTTTTTT
CASSDALEREGNTGELFF
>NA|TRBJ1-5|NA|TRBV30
TGTGCCTCGGACAACCAAGGGGGGGGTCAGCCCCAGCATTTT
CASDNQGGGQPQHF
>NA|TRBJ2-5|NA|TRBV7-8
TGTGCCAGCAGCCCAGGGGGGCAAGAGACCCAGTACTTC
CASSPGGQETQYF
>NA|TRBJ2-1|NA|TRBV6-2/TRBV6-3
TGTGCCAGCAGCCCCTTAAGGAGGGTGAATGAGCAGTTCTTC
CASSPLRRVNEQFF
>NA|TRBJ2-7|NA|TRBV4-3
TGCGCCAGCAGCCAAGAAGTTTCAGTATACGAGCAGTACTTC
CASSQEVSVYEQYF
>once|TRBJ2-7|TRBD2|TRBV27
TGTGCCAGCAGTTTAAGGCGGCGGGAGGGCCGGAACTACGAGCAGTACTTC
CASSLRRREGRNYEQYF
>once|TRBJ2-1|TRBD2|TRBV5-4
TGTGCCAGCAGCTTGGTGGGGGAGGGGTACAATGAGCAGTTCTTC
CASSLVGEGYNEQFF
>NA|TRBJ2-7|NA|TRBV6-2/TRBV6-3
TGTGCCAGCAGTTCCGGGAGCGAGCAGTACTTC
CASSSGSEQYF
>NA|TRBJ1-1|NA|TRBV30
TGTGCCTGTCACAGGGTGAACACTGAAGCTTTCTTT
CACHRVNTEAFF